This T cell receptor (beta chain) is drawn from a study of blood T cell repertoires in COVID-19. CDR1 LNHDA and CDR2 SQIVND come from the germline V gene (reference sequence). Between the trimmed V and J ends, which lost 8 bases and 7 bases, there was a span of 15 bases. The CDR3 is 13 amino acids. The recovered donors of Cohort 3 showed two negative PCRs, clearance, or symptom resolution. Produced via immunoSEQ multiplex PCR; TCRdb's table is partial and in-frame only. The sample records 95,000 to 150,000 clones, roughly 89% being singletons. Input material: PBMCs or T cells enriched from blood (not recorded which). The gene calls are TRBV19 and TRBJ2-1, with a possible D match to TRBD1 (5 bases). This clonotype originated in a woman aged 25 to 39 who had recovered from COVID-19. The CDR3 DNA sequence: TGTGCCAGTGCACAGGCTGAGTCAAATGAGCAGTTCTTC. Protein sequence: CASAQAESNEQFF.